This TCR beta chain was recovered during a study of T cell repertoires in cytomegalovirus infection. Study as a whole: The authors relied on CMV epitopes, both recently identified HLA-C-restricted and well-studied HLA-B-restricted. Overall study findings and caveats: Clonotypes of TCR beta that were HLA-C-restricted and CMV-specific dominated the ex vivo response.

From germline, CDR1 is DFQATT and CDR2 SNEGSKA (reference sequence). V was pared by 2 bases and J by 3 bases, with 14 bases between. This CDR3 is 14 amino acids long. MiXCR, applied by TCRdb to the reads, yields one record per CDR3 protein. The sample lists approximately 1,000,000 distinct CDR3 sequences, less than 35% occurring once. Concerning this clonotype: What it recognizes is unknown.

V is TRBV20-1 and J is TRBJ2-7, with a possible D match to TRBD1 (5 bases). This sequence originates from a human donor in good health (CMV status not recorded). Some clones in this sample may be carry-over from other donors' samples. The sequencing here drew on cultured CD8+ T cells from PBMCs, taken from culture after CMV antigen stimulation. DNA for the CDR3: TGCAGTGCTAGATCCAGGGAAATAGGCTACGAGCAGTACTTC. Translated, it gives CSARSREIGYEQYF.